This T cell receptor (beta chain) was identified in a study of blood T cell repertoires in COVID-19. Study information: Researchers got acute and convalescent COVID-19 samples from the United States, Italy and Spain. PBMCs, B-cell-depleted T cells, or T cells provided the cDNA or gDNA that made up the material.

Looked up from germline, CDR1 is LGHNA and CDR2 is YSLEER. V dropped 4 bases and J dropped 7 bases, with 19 bases sitting between them. The CDR3 totals 16 residues. Per the original methods: Researchers report that nucleated cell counts were estimated from reference gene primer amplification. TCRdb keeps only in-frame clones here, not all; method: immunoSEQ multiplex PCR. V and J calls and clone size come straight from that table; D and trimming were deduced from the DNA. This sample carries fewer than 70,000 clones, about 88% of them seen once, and the ten largest clones take roughly 8%. The rearrangement joins TRBV4-3 to TRBJ1-4; maybe TRBD1 (6 bases). This TCR derives from a man in his fifties or sixties with active COVID-19. Sequences were obtained from peripheral blood. The chain's CDR3 is CASSPLGGGEGEKLFF. The DNA for the CDR3 is TGCGCCAGCAGCCCCCTCGGGGGGGGCGAGGGTGAAAAACTGTTTTTT.